This T cell receptor (beta chain) was recorded in a study of spatial heterogeneity in lung cancer. Overall study: Median follow-up for sequenced PBMC samples was two to three years after resection, when such samples existed. Alpha-chain detections were consistently fewer than beta-chain detections among the sequences. Findings and limits, study-wide: Compared with follow-up, resection was when ubiquitous expanded tumor TCRs appeared in blood more.

This clonotype was seen repeatedly, ten times or more. Its target is unknown. MiXCR, run by TCRdb on the 5' RACE reads, gives a single entry per CDR3 protein. The data contain 35,000 to 45,000 distinct CDR3 sequences, about 7.9% of them singletons. CDR3 length: 13 amino acids. The germline CDR1 and CDR2 sequences are SGHRS and YFSETQ. V was pared by 0 bases and J by 3 bases, with 7 bases between. As to time point: blood at routine non-recurrence follow-up after resection. Extraction of whole RNA from tumor, nontumor lung or frozen PBMC preceded unsorted sequencing. Specimen: PBMCs, collected at follow-up. This receptor was identified in a male donor with early-stage non-small cell lung cancer. The chain couples TRBV5-1 to TRBJ2-7; TRBD1 might be the D (6 bases). Here the CDR3 reads CASSLDRVYEQYF. The CDR3, as DNA: TGCGCCAGCAGCTTGGACAGGGTCTACGAGCAGTACTTC.